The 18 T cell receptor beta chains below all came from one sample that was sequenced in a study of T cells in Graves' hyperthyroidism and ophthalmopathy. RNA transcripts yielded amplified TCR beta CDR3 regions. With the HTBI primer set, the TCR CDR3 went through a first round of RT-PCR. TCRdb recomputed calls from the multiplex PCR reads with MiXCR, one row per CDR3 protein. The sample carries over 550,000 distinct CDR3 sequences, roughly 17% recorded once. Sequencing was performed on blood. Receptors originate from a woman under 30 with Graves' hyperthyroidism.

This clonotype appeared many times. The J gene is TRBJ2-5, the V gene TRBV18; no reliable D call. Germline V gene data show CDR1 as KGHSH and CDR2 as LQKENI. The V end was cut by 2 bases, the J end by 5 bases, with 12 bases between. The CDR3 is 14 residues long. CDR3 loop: CASSPAADGETQYF. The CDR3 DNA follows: TGTGCCAGCTCACCAGCGGCAGATGGGGAGACCCAGTACTTC.

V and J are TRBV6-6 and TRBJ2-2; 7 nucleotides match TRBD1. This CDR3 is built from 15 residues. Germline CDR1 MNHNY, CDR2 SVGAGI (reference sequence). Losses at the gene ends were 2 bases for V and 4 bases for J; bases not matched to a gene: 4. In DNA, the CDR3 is TGTGCCAGCAGTTACGGACAGGACCTCACCGGGGAGCTGTTTTTT. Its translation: CASSYGQDLTGELFF.

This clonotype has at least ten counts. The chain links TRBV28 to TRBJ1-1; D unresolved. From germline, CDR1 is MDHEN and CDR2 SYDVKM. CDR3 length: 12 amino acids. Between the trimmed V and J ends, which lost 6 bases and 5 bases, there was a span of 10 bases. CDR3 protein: CASRSLRTEAFF. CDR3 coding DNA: TGTGCCAGCAGAAGCTTGAGAACTGAAGCTTTCTTT.

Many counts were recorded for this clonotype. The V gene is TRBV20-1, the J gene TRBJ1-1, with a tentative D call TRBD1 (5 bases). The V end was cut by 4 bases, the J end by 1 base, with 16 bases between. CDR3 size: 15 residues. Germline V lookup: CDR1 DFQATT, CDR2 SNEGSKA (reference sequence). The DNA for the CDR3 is TGCAGTGCTACGGCCTCGGGGGAGCGGAACACTGAAGCTTTCTTT. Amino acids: CSATASGERNTEAFF.

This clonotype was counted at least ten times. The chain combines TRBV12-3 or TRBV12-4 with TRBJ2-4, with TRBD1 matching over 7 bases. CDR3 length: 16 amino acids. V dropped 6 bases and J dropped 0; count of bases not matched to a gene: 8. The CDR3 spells CASSPRGRQAKNIQYF. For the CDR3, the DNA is TGTGCCAGCAGCCCGAGGGGGCGCCAAGCCAAAAACATTCAGTACTTC.

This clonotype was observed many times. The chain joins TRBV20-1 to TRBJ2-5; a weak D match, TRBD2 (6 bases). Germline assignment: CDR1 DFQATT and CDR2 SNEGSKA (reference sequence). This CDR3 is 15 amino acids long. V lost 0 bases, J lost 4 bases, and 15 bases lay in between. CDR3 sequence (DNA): TGCAGTGCTAGAGATCTAGTCAGGGAGGCAGAGACCCAGTACTTC. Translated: CSARDLVREAETQYF.

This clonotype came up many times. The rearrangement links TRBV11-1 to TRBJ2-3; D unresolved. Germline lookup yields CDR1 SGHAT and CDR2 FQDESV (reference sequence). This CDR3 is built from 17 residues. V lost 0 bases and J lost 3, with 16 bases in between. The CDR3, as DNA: TGTGCCAGCAGCTTAGCGCGCGTAGTCGTGTGGACAGATACGCAGTATTTT. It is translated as CASSLARVVVWTDTQYF. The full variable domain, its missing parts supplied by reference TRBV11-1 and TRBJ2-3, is EAEVAQSPRYKITEKSQAVAFWCDPISGHATLYWYRQILGQGPELLVQFQDESVVDDSQLPKDRFSAERLKGVDSTLKIQPAELGDSAMYLCASSLARVVVWTDTQYFGPGTRLTVL.

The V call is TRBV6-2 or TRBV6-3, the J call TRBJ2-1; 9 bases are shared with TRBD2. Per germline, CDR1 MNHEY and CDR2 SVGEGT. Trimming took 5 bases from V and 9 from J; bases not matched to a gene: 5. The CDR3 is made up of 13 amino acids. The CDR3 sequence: CASSAGGLTEQFF. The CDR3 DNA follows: TGTGCCAGCAGTGCGGGGGGGCTTACTGAGCAGTTCTTC.

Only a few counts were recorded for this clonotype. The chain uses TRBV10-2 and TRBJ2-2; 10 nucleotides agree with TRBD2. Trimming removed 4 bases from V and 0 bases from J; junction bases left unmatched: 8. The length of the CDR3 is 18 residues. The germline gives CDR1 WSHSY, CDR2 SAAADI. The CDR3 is CASSVLAGDSANTGELFF. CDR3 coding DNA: TGCGCCAGCAGTGTTCTAGCGGGAGATTCAGCGAACACCGGGGAGCTGTTTTTT.

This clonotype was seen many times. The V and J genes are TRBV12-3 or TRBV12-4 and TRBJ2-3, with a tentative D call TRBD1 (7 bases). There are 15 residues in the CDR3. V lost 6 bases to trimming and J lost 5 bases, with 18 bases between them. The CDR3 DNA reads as TGTGCCAGCAGCCGTACAGGGGAGGATGGAGATACGCAGTATTTT. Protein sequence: CASSRTGEDGDTQYF.

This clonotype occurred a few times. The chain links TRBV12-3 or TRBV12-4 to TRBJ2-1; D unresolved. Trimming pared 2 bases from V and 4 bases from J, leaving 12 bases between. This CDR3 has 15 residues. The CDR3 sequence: CASSLNIPGYNEQFF. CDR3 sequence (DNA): TGTGCCAGCAGTTTAAACATCCCTGGGTACAATGAGCAGTTCTTC.

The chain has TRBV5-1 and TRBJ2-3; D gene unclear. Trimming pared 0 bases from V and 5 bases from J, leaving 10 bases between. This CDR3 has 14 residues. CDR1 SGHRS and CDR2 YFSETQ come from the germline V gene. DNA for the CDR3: TGCGCCAGCAGCTTGGAAGGGATGTTAGATACGCAGTATTTT. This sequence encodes CASSLEGMLDTQYF.

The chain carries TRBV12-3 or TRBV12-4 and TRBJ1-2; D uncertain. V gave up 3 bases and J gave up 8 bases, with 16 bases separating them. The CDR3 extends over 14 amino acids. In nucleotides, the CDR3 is TGTGCCAGCAGTTTGCGCCGTTTTTCGCGGGGCTACACCTTC. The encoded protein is CASSLRRFSRGYTF.

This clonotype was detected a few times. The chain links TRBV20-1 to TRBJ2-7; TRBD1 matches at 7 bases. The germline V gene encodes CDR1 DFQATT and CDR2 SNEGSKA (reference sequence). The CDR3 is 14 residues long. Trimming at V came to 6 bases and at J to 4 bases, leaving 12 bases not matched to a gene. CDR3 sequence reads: CSAFKFRDSYEQYF. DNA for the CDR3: TGCAGTGCCTTCAAATTCCGGGACAGTTACGAGCAGTACTTC.

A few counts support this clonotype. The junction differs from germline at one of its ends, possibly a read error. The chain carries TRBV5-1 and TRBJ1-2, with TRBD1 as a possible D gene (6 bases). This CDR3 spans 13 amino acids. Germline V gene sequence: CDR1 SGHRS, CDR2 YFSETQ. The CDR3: CASSLSGTFGYIF. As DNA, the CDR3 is TGCGCCAGCAGCTTGTCCGGGACATTTGGCTACATCTTC. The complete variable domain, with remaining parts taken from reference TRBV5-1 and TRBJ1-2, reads KAGVTQTPRYLIKTRGQQVTLSCSPISGHRSVSWYQQTPGQGLQFLFEYFSETQRNKGNFPGRFSGRQFSNSRSEMNVSTLELGDSALYLCASSLSGTFGYIFGSGTRLTVV.

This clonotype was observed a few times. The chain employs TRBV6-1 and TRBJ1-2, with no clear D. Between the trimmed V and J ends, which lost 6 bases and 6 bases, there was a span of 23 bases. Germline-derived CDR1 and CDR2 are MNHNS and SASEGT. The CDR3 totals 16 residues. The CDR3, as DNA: TGTGCCAGCAGCGACCCCGGGTCTTCAAAAAGGCATGGCTACACCTTC. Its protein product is CASSDPGSSKRHGYTF.

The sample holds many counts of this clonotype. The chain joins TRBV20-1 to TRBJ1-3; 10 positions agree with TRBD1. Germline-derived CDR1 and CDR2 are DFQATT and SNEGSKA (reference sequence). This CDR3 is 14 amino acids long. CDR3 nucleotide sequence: TGCAGAGCCCGACAGGGGGCGCGAAGAAACACCATATATTTT. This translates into CRARQGARRNTIYF.

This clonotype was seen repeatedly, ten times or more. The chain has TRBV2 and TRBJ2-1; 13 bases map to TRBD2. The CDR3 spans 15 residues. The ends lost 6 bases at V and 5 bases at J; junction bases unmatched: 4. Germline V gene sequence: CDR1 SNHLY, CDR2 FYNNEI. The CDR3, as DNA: TGTGCCAGCAGCTACGGACTAGCGGGGGACAATGAGCAGTTCTTC. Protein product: CASSYGLAGDNEQFF. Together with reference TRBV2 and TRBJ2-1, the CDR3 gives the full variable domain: EPEVTQTPSHQVTQMGQEVILRCVPISNHLYFYWYRQILGQKVEFLVSFYNNEISEKSEIFDDQFSVERPDGSNFTLKIRSTKLEDSAMYFCASSYGLAGDNEQFFGPGTRLTVL.